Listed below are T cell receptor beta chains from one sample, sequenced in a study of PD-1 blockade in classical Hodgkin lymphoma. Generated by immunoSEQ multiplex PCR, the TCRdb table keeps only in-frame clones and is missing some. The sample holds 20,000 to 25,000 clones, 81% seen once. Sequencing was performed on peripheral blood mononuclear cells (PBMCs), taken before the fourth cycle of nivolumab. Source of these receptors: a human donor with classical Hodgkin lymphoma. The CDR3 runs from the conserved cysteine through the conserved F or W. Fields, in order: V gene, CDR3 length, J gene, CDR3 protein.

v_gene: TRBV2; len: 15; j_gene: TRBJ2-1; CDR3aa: CASRQAGTHSNEQFF
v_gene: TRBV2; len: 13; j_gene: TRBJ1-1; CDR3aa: CASTGQGNTEAFF
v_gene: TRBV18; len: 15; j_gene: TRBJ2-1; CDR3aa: CASSQLAGGGNEQFF
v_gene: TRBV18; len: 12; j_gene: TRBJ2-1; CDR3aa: CASSRVGNEQFF
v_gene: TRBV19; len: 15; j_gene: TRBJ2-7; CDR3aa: CATTGTGRHSYEQYF
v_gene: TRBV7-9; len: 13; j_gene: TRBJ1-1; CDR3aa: CASSLSLQGEAFF
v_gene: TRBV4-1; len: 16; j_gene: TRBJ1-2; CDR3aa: CASSQVEGGVGYGYTF
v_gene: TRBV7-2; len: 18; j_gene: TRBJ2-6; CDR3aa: CASSLYSASSSGANVLTF
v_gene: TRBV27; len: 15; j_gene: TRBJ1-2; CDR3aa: CASSLGTGLAYGYTF
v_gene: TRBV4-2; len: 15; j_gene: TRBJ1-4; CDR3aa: CASSQDNRAGEKLFF
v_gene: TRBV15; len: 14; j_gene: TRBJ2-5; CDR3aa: CATSRDPGAGEQYF
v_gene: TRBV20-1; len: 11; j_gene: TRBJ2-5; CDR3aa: CSAEYQETQYF
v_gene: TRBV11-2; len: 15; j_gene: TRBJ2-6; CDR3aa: CASSPFASGANVLTF
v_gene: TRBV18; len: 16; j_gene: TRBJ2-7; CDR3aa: CASSPYSGPFSYEQYF
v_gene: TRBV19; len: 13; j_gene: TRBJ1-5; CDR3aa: CASSISLVQPQHF
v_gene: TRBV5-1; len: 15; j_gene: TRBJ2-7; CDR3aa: CASSSEDGYSYEQYF
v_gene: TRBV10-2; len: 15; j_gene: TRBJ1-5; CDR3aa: CASRSGGPSNQPQHF
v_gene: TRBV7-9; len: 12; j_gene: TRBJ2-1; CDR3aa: CASASPSNEQFF
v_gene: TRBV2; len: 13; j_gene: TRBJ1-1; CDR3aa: CASSEWLNTEAFF
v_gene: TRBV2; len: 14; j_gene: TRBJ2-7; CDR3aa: CASRLPGPLLEQYF
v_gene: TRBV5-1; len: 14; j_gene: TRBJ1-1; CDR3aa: CASRNGQLNTEAFF
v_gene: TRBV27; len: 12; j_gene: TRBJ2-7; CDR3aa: CATGTNRYEQYF
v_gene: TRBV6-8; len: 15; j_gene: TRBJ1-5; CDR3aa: CASSLRIGTNQPQHF
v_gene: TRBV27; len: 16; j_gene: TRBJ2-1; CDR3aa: CASSLSQTLTYNEQFF
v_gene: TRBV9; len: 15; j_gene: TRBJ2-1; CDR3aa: CASSVDVGTYNEQFF
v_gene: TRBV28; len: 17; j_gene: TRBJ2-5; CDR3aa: CASTLQGRFGYQETQYF
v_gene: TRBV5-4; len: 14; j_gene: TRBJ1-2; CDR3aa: CASSPRGGGYGYTF
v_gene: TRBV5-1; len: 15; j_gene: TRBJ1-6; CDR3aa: CASSPQRGGNSPLHF
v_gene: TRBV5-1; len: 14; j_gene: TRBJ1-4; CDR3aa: CASSSDVIGEKLFF
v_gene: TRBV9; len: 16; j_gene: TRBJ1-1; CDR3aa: CASSARTGGRNTEAFF
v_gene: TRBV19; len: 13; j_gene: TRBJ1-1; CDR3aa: CASSINLGTEAFF
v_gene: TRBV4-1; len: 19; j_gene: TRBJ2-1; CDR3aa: CASSQDSPLAGSPRGEQFF
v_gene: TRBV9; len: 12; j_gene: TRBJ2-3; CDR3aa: CASSPNTDTQYF
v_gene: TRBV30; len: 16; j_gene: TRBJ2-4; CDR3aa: CAWSRDRVPDKNIQYF
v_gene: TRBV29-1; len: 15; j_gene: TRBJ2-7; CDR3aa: CSVIQDRGRSYEQYF
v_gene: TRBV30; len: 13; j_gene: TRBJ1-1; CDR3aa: CALTLGQRTEAFF
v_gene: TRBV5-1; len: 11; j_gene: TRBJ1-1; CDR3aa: CASSLNTEAFF
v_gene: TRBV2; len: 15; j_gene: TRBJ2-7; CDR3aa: CASSPGGVGADEQYF
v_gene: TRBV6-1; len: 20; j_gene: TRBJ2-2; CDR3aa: CASSEDIRRQRGQGMWELFF
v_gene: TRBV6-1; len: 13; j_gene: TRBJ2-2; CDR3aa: CASRRGGSGELFF
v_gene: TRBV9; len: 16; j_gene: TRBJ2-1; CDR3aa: CASSGIPGQGRNEQFF
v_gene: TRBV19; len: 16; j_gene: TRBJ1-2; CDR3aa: CASSSGLRTAWGGYTF
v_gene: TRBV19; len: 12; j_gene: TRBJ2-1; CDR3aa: CASSIGWGEQFF
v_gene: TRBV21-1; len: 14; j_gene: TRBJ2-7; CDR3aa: CASSRAGRAYEQYF
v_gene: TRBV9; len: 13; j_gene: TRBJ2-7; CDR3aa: CASSEGLAGRVYF
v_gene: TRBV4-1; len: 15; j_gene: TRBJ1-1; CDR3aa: CASSQAQQGVTEAFF
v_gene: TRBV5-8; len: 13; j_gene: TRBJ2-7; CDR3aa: CASSLNGSPEQYF
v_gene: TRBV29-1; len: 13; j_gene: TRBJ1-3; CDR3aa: CSARDRAGNTIYF
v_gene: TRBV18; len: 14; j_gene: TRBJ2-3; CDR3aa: CASSPPPTTDTQYF
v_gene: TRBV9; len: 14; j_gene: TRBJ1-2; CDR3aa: CASSASDTSYGYTF
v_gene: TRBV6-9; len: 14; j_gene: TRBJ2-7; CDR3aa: CASSTGTPASEQYF
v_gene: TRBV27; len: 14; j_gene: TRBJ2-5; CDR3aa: CASSLSGSQETQYF
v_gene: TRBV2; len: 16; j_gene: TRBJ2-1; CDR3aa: CASSRTGTSAENEQFF
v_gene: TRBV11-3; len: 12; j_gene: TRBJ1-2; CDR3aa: CASSNPGYGYTF
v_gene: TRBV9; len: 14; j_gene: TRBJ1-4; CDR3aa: CASSVGQGFEKLFF